A selection of T cell receptor beta chains follows, all from one sample in a study of cytomegalovirus exposure and HLA in healthy donors. Profiled with immunoSEQ multiplex PCR; TCRdb holds only in-frame clones, not every one. The data show 99,000 or so clones, 76% seen once. The specimen was PBMCs. These receptors originate from a man aged 35-49 years in good health and CMV-seropositive. Both conserved end residues are part of each CDR3. The D gene is left open where the match is weak. The listing skips clone size in some rows; elsewhere it reads once, few, many or a size class.

clone size | D gene | J gene | V gene | CDR3 protein | CDR3 DNA
NA | TRBD2 | TRBJ2-2 | TRBV4-3 | CASSQGGLVGTGELFF | TGCGCCAGCAGCCAAGGGGGACTAGTAGGCACCGGGGAGCTGTTTTTT
NA | TRBD2 | TRBJ2-1 | TRBV14 | CASSQGRGSPHNEQFF | TGTGCCAGCAGCCAAGGTCGCGGGAGTCCCCACAATGAGCAGTTCTTC
few | TRBD2 | TRBJ2-5 | TRBV10-3 | CAISDPLAAKSHHQETQYF | TGTGCCATCAGTGATCCTCTAGCGGCCAAAAGCCACCACCAAGAGACCCAGTACTTC
NA | NA | TRBJ1-6 | TRBV7-3 | CASSRGQNNSPLHF | TGTGCCAGCTCCCGTGGACAAAATAATTCACCCCTCCACTTT
NA | TRBD1 | TRBJ1-5 | TRBV7-8 | CASSLAGQGNQPQHF | TGTGCCAGCAGCTTAGCAGGACAGGGCAATCAGCCCCAGCATTTT
NA | NA | TRBJ2-5 | TRBV5-1 | CASSISPQETQYF | TGCGCCAGCAGCATCTCCCCTCAAGAGACCCAGTACTTC
few | TRBD2 | TRBJ2-3 | TRBV5-1 | CATSPGLANTDTQYF | TGCGCCACCTCGCCGGGACTAGCTAACACAGATACGCAGTATTTT
NA | TRBD1 | TRBJ1-5 | TRBV6-4 | CASSDSRGNQPQHF | TGTGCCAGCAGTGACTCCAGGGGGAATCAGCCCCAGCATTTT
few | TRBD1 | TRBJ1-2 | TRBV28 | CASRFIQGMGIGGYTF | TGTGCCAGCAGATTTATACAGGGGATGGGAATCGGAGGCTACACCTTC
few | TRBD1 | TRBJ2-3 | TRBV19 | CASSIPPGQGTDTQYF | TGTGCCAGTAGTATCCCCCCGGGACAGGGCACAGATACGCAGTATTTT
NA | NA | TRBJ1-1 | TRBV7-2 | CASSGGRMNTEAFF | TGTGCCAGCAGCGGAGGCCGCATGAACACTGAAGCTTTCTTT
NA | NA | TRBJ1-2 | TRBV5-6 | CASSVNQGYYGYTF | TGTGCCAGCAGCGTGAACCAGGGGTACTATGGCTACACCTTC
once | TRBD2 | TRBJ2-1 | TRBV7-2 | CASSEGTSASNEQFF | TGTGCCAGCAGCGAAGGGACTAGCGCCTCCAATGAGCAGTTCTTC
NA | NA | TRBJ2-6 | TRBV5-4 | CASSSRVSGANVLTF | TGTGCCAGCAGCAGCCGGGTCTCTGGGGCCAACGTCCTGACTTTC
NA | TRBD1 | TRBJ1-2 | TRBV28 | CASSLRTGRGVYGYTF | TGTGCCAGCAGTTTGAGGACAGGACGGGGAGTCTATGGCTACACCTTC
NA | NA | TRBJ2-2 | TRBV5-1 | CASSGASGVPGELFF | TGCGCCAGCAGCGGGGCCTCAGGGGTCCCCGGGGAGCTGTTTTTT
NA | NA | TRBJ2-5 | TRBV5-1 | CASSSGAGDPETQYF | TGCGCCAGCAGCTCGGGGGCGGGGGACCCAGAGACCCAGTACTTC
NA | NA | TRBJ1-1 | TRBV7-8 | CASSLRGTRNTEAFF | TGTGCCAGCAGCTTACGGGGGACCAGGAACACTGAAGCTTTCTTT
NA | TRBD1 | TRBJ2-4 | TRBV6-1 | CASSEGQALLLDSQYF | TGTGCCAGCAGTGAGGGACAGGCCTTGTTACTCGACAGTCAGTACTTC
NA | TRBD1 | TRBJ2-7 | TRBV5-4 | CASSSSRDRVVNEQYF | TGTGCCAGCAGCTCTTCCCGGGACAGGGTGGTGAACGAGCAGTACTTC
NA | NA | TRBJ2-1 | TRBV7-2 | CASSLVSAYNEQFF | TGTGCCAGCAGCTTAGTATCGGCCTACAATGAGCAGTTCTTC
NA | NA | TRBJ2-7 | TRBV19 | CASSRGRISYEQYF | TGTGCCAGTAGTAGGGGGCGAATCTCCTACGAGCAGTACTTC
few | NA | TRBJ2-5 | TRBV5-1 | CASSPDKETQYF | TGCGCCAGCAGCCCGGACAAAGAGACCCAGTACTTC
NA | TRBD2 | TRBJ2-1 | TRBV2 | CASSEQGMSRLAGKNEQFF | TGTGCCAGCAGTGAACAGGGTATGAGTCGGCTAGCGGGAAAGAATGAGCAGTTCTTC
NA | TRBD2 | TRBJ2-7 | TRBV28 | CASSLAGGGTYEQYF | TGTGCCAGCAGTTTAGCTGGGGGGGGAACCTACGAGCAGTACTTC
once | TRBD1 | TRBJ2-7 | TRBV11-3 | CASSLRSGGKSYEQHF | TGTGCCAGCAGCTTAAGATCAGGGGGCAAGTCCTACGAGCAGCACTTC
NA | TRBD1 | TRBJ2-1 | TRBV9 | CASSVSRGTGGSYNEQFF | TGTGCCAGCAGCGTCTCGAGGGGGACAGGGGGTTCCTACAATGAGCAGTTCTTC
few | NA | TRBJ2-4 | TRBV7-2 | CASSTRVRGIQYF | TGTGCCAGCAGCACCAGGGTGCGGGGCATTCAGTACTTC
NA | TRBD1 | TRBJ1-2 | TRBV9 | CASSVAGGNGYTF | TGTGCCAGCAGCGTAGCAGGGGGAAATGGCTACACCTTC
NA | NA | TRBJ1-1 | TRBV18 | CASSPPQGFNTEAFF | TGTGCCAGCTCACCCCCCCAGGGGTTCAACACTGAAGCTTTCTTT
NA | NA | TRBJ1-2 | TRBV10-3 | CAISEPTGGGYTF | TGTGCCATCAGTGAGCCGACAGGCGGTGGCTACACCTTC
once | TRBD1 | TRBJ1-4 | TRBV5-8 | CASSPGQGYEKLFF | TGTGCCAGCAGCCCGGGACAGGGTTATGAAAAACTGTTTTTT
NA | NA | TRBJ1-4 | TRBV5-6 | CASSLVGQKNEKLFF | TGTGCCAGCAGCTTGGTTGGGCAGAAAAATGAAAAACTGTTTTTT
NA | TRBD1 | TRBJ2-1 | TRBV10-3 | CAISGTGGGEQFF | TGTGCCATCAGTGGGACAGGGGGCGGTGAGCAGTTCTTC
few | NA | TRBJ1-2 | TRBV6-1 | CASSEYFQGGYTF | TGTGCCAGCAGTGAGTACTTCCAGGGGGGCTACACCTTC
NA | NA | TRBJ1-2 | TRBV11-1 | CASSVTGDYGYTF | TGTGCCAGCAGCGTTACAGGAGACTATGGCTACACCTTC
NA | NA | TRBJ2-6 | TRBV5-6 | CASSLPHAFWANGLTF | TGTGCCAGCAGCTTGCCCCATGCCTTCTGGGCCAACGGCCTGACTTTC
NA | TRBD2 | TRBJ2-1 | TRBV15 | CATSRGRTSGSVLGFF | TGTGCCACCAGCAGAGGACGGACTAGCGGGAGCGTCCTGGGGTTCTTC
NA | NA | TRBJ2-7 | TRBV27 | CASSLRQSASYEQYF | TGTGCCAGCAGTTTACGACAGAGTGCCTCCTACGAGCAGTACTTC
NA | NA | TRBJ1-1 | TRBV11-3 | CASSSVQQGLTEAFF | TGTGCCAGCAGCTCCGTTCAACAGGGATTGACTGAAGCTTTCTTT
NA | NA | TRBJ1-1 | TRBV6-6 | CAAGSEAFF | TGTGCCGCAGGTAGTGAAGCTTTCTTC
NA | TRBD1 | TRBJ2-2 | TRBV9 | CASSVAPGQGAGELFF | TGTGCCAGCAGCGTAGCCCCGGGACAGGGGGCGGGGGAGCTGTTTTTT
NA | TRBD1 | TRBJ1-4 | TRBV5-6 | CASGLQGAFEKLFF | TGTGCCAGCGGCCTTCAGGGGGCTTTCGAAAAACTGTTTTTT
NA | TRBD1 | TRBJ1-2 | TRBV30 | CAWSPYGQGAWGNYGYTF | TGTGCCTGGAGTCCCTACGGACAGGGGGCGTGGGGTAACTATGGCTACACCTTC
few | TRBD2 | TRBJ2-3 | TRBV5-4 | CASSTRGEKAGDEYTQYF | TGTGCCAGCAGCACCCGCGGGGAGAAAGCGGGAGACGAATATACGCAGTATTTT
NA | NA | TRBJ2-7 | TRBV6-6 | CASSYSAGTTYEQYF | TGTGCCAGCAGTTACTCCGCGGGAACTACCTACGAGCAGTACTTC
NA | TRBD1 | TRBJ1-2 | TRBV4-2 | CASSQSQGDNYGYTF | TGTGCCAGCAGCCAATCACAGGGGGATAACTATGGCTACACCTTC
NA | TRBD2 | TRBJ2-3 | TRBV11-3 | CASSAKTSGRADTQYF | TGTGCCAGCAGCGCTAAGACTAGCGGGAGGGCAGATACGCAGTATTTT
few | NA | TRBJ1-6 | TRBV27 | CASSSPYRASNSPLHF | TGTGCCAGCAGTTCTCCCTACAGGGCCTCGAATTCACCCCTCCACTTT
NA | TRBD2 | TRBJ2-2 | TRBV5-1 | CASSSTSGKSTGELFF | TGCGCCAGCAGCTCAACTAGCGGGAAGAGCACCGGGGAGCTGTTTTTT
NA | TRBD2 | TRBJ2-7 | TRBV9 | CASSPRTSGGIYEQYF | TGTGCCAGCAGCCCCAGGACTAGCGGGGGGATTTACGAGCAGTACTTC